Listed here is a single TCR beta chain. What it binds is not known. The CDR3 runs to 15 residues. Trimming took off 4 bases at V and 4 bases at J, with 16 bases between the two ends. Per the germline V gene, CDR1 is SGHTA and CDR2 is FQGNSA. PCR involved 60 Vbeta and 13 Jbeta primers. Sequencing used immunoSEQ multiplex PCR; TCRdb keeps in-frame clones, though not all of them. This sample has fewer than 150,000 clones, with around 69% found just once. The data originate from a study of cytomegalovirus exposure and HLA in healthy donors. The study, taken as a whole, reports: The classifier reportedly diagnosed cytomegalovirus status with high specificity and sensitivity.

Sequencing input: PBMCs. The receptor's source is a man aged 50 or older in good health and CMV-seropositive. The genes are TRBV7-2 and TRBJ1-2; D is possibly TRBD1 (5 bases). CDR3 coding DNA: TGTGCCAGCAGCTCCGGCCGTGGGGCCAGCTATGGCTACACCTTC. Translation gives CASSSGRGASYGYTF.